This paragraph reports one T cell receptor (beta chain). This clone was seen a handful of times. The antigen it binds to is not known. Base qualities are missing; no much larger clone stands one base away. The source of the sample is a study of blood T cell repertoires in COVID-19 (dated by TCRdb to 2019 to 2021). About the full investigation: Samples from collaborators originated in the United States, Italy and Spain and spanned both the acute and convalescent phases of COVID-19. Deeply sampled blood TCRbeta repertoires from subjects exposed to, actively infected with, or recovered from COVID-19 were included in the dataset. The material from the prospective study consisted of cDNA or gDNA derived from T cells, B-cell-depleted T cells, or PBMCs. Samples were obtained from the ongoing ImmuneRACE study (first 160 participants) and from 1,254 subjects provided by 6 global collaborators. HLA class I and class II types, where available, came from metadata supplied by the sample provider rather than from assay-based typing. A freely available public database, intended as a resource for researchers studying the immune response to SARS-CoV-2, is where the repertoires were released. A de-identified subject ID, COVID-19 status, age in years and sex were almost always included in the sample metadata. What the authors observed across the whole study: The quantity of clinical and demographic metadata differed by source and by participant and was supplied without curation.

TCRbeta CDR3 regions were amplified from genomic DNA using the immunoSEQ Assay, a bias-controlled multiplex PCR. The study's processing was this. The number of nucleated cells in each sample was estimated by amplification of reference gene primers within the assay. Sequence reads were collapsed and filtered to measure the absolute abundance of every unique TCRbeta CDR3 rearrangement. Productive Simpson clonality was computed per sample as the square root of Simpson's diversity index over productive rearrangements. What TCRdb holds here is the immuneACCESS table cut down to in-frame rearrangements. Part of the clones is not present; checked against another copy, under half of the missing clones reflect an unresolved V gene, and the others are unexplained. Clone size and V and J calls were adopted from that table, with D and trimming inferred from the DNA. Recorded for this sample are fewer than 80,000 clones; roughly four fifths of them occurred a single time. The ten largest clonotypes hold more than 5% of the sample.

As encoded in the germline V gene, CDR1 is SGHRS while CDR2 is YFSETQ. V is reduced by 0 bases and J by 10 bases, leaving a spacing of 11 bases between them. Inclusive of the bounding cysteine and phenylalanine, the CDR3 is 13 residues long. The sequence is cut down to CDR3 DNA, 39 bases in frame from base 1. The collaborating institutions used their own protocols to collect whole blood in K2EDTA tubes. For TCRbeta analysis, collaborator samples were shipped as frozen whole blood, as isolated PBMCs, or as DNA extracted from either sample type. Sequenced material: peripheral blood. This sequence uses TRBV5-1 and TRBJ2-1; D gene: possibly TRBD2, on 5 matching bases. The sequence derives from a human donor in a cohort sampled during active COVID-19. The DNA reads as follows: TGCGCCAGCAGCTTGGCCGGTACGGGGGAGCAGTTCTTC. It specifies CASSLAGTGEQFF.